A single sample gave rise to the 20 T cell receptor beta chains below, sequenced in a study of T cells in Graves' hyperthyroidism and ophthalmopathy. TCR beta CDR3 region amplification was performed from RNA transcripts. The TCR CDR3 first-round RT-PCR relied on the HTBI primer set. A single record per CDR3 protein comes from TCRdb applying MiXCR to the multiplex PCR reads. The table includes over 450,000 distinct CDR3 sequences, under 15% detected once. What was sequenced was blood. These receptors came from a woman younger than 35 with Graves' hyperthyroidism.

The chain uses TRBV9 and TRBJ1-4; no reliable D call. V lost 0 bases and J 5 bases, leaving 5 bases between the germline ends. This CDR3 has 13 residues. Germline CDR1 SGDLS, CDR2 YYNGEE. CDR3 sequence reads: CASSVGNNEKLFF. The CDR3 bases are TGTGCCAGCAGCGTAGGAAACAATGAAAAACTGTTTTTT.

This clonotype occurred many times. The J gene is TRBJ2-7, the V gene TRBV11-3; 9 nucleotides match TRBD1. V shed 4 bases and J 3 bases; nucleotides not matched to a gene: 4. The CDR3 is 14 amino acids. Germline values: CDR1 SGHNT, CDR2 YENEEA. CDR3 in DNA: TGTGCCAGCAGCTCCCAGGGACAGGGCTACGAGCAGTACTTC. It is translated as CASSSQGQGYEQYF.

This clonotype was counted only a few times. V gene TRBV5-1 combines with J gene TRBJ2-2; no reliable D call. CDR3 length equals 13 residues. Germline CDR1 reads SGHRS; CDR2 reads YFSETQ. The V end lost 3 bases, the J end lost 5 bases, and 8 bases lay between the germline ends. CDR3 loop: CASSYLETGELFF. The CDR3 coding sequence is TGCGCCAGCAGCTATCTCGAGACCGGGGAGCTGTTTTTT.

This sequence joins TRBV2 and TRBJ2-3; possible D gene TRBD1, 6 bases. V shed 3 bases and J shed 12 bases, with 25 bases lying between them. The CDR3 has 16 residues. Germline loops: CDR1 SNHLY, CDR2 FYNNEI. The CDR3 loop is CASSDGQHHSTATQYF. CDR3 coding DNA: TGTGCCAGCAGTGACGGACAGCACCATAGCACAGCTACCCAGTATTTT.

This clonotype has at least ten counts. The V and J genes are TRBV10-3 and TRBJ1-2, with D unclear. The CDR3 has 13 amino acids. Trimming took off 4 bases at V and 2 bases at J, with 8 bases between the two ends. Germline V gives CDR1 ENHRY, CDR2 SYGVKD. This CDR3 reads CAISAEGNYGYTF. The CDR3 DNA sequence: TGTGCCATCAGTGCAGAAGGAAACTATGGCTACACCTTC.

In its sample, this clonotype was seen many times. The gene calls are TRBV10-3 and TRBJ2-3; D not certain. Trimming took 7 bases from V and 0 from J, leaving 14 bases between them. CDR3 size: 15 residues. Looked up from germline, CDR1 is ENHRY and CDR2 is SYGVKD. Written as DNA, the CDR3 is TGTGCCATCATGGCAGAAACCCTTAGCACAGATACGCAGTATTTT. Encoded protein: CAIMAETLSTDTQYF.

A note on this clonotype: At one end the junction does not follow the germline gene, possibly because of a read error. This rearrangement joins TRBV2 to TRBJ1-4, with D perhaps matching TRBD1 (6 bases). The CDR3 contains 14 residues. Germline V CDR1 and CDR2: SNHLY, FYNNEI. This CDR3 is CASSRMDRNEKLSF. DNA for the CDR3: TGTGCCAGCAGCCGGATGGACAGAAATGAAAAACTGTCTTTT.

In its sample, this clonotype was seen many times. This chain links TRBV29-1 with TRBJ1-5, with TRBD1 identical over 7 bases. This CDR3 is 13 amino acids long. Looked up from germline, CDR1 is SQVTM and CDR2 is ANQGSEA. J gave up 7 bases and V 4 bases, and 7 bases lay outside the gene matches. CDR3 in amino acids: CSVGGRGLQPQHF. Written as DNA, the CDR3 is TGCAGCGTTGGGGGCAGGGGGTTACAGCCCCAGCATTTT.

This clonotype showed up many times. The chain combines TRBV27 with TRBJ2-1, with TRBD2 matching 9 bases. This CDR3 contains 16 residues. Germline trimming cut 5 bases from V and 6 bases from J; bases unmatched to any gene: 11. Germline V lookup: CDR1 MNHEY, CDR2 SMNVEV (reference sequence). CDR3 loop: CASSLPPLAGSNEQFF. CDR3 in DNA: TGTGCCAGCAGTCTTCCCCCCCTAGCGGGGAGCAATGAGCAGTTCTTC.

This clonotype was picked up many times. The J gene is TRBJ2-1, the V gene TRBV12-3 or TRBV12-4; 10 bases line up with TRBD2. The CDR3 totals 16 residues. Trimming removed 6 bases from V and 8 bases from J; junction bases left unmatched: 13. Here the CDR3 DNA reads TGTGCCAGCAGAACAGCGGGAGGGCCAGACGGGGATGAGCAGTTCTTC. It encodes CASRTAGGPDGDEQFF.

This clonotype has more than one count but fewer than ten. V and J are TRBV6-1 and TRBJ2-5; D possibly corresponds to TRBD1 (5 bases). Trimming removed 6 bases from V and 2 bases from J, with 10 bases in between. The CDR3 totals 13 residues. Germline CDR1 MNHNS, CDR2 SASEGT. CDR3 amino acids: CASRPQGQETQYF. In DNA form, the CDR3 reads TGTGCCAGCAGACCCCAGGGACAAGAGACCCAGTACTTC.

This clonotype was seen at least ten times. The chain employs TRBV7-2 and TRBJ2-3; D gene uncertain. Germline V lookup: CDR1 SGHTA, CDR2 FQGNSA. CDR3 length: 12 residues. The V end was cut by 7 bases, the J end by 1 base, with 6 bases between. The CDR3 DNA sequence: TGTGCCAGCACCTATCGCACAGATACGCAGTATTTT. Its protein product is CASTYRTDTQYF.

J is TRBJ2-2 and V is TRBV3-1; 8 bases fit TRBD2. This CDR3 is built from 16 residues. Germline loops: CDR1 LGHDT, CDR2 YNNKEL (reference sequence). The V segment lost 5 bases and the J segment 3 bases; nucleotides outside the gene matches: 8. The CDR3 spells CASSKTTSVDTGELFF. The DNA of the CDR3 is TGTGCCAGCAGCAAAACGACTAGCGTCGACACCGGGGAGCTGTTTTTT.

The sample holds a few counts of this clonotype. A much larger clone sits a single nucleotide away, making a read error possible. V usage is TRBV5-5 and J usage is TRBJ1-1; 7 bases fit TRBD1. Germline CDR1 is SGHKS and CDR2 is YYEKEE (reference sequence). The length of the CDR3 is 14 residues. CDR3 bases: TGTGCCAGCAGCCGATACACAACAGGGGCTGAAGCTCTCTTT. It encodes CASSRYTTGAEALF.

The sample holds a few counts of this clonotype. The chain employs TRBV27 and TRBJ2-1; perhaps TRBD1 as D (5 bases). The germline V gene encodes CDR1 MNHEY and CDR2 SMNVEV (reference sequence). V lost 2 bases to trimming and J lost 6 bases, with 8 bases between them. CDR3 length equals 13 residues. CDR3 in amino acids: CASSLIRANEQFF. The CDR3 DNA sequence: TGTGCCAGCAGTTTAATCAGGGCCAATGAGCAGTTCTTC.

This clonotype was seen a few times. V is TRBV6-1 and J is TRBJ2-1; D tentatively fits TRBD1 or TRBD2 (5 bases each). Germline assignment: CDR1 MNHNS and CDR2 SASEGT. Trimming took 6 bases from V and 4 from J, leaving 16 bases between them. The CDR3 runs to 15 residues. In DNA, the CDR3 is TGTGCCAGCAGCTCTCTCGGGGCGGGTTACAATGAGCAGTTCTTC. Translation gives CASSSLGAGYNEQFF.

This clonotype occurred a few times. This chain joins TRBV10-1 and TRBJ1-2; possibly TRBD1 for D (6 bases). Trimming removed 1 base from V and 11 bases from J, with 14 bases in between. The CDR3 is 13 residues long. Per germline, CDR1 WNHNN and CDR2 SYGVQD (reference sequence). CDR3 in amino acids: CASSEFGQSLYTF. Here the CDR3 DNA reads TGCGCCAGCAGTGAGTTCGGACAGTCGCTGTACACCTTC.

The chain carries TRBV19 and TRBJ1-5; the D is unclear. The germline V gene has CDR1 LNHDA and CDR2 SQIVND (reference sequence). The CDR3 extends over 17 amino acids. V gave up 6 bases and J gave up 0 bases, with 18 bases separating them. CDR3 DNA: TGTGCCAGTAGGGCGGTGGCTCAGGCCTATAGCAATCAGCCCCAGCATTTT. Protein product: CASRAVAQAYSNQPQHF.

This clonotype came up many times. The chain employs TRBV12-3 or TRBV12-4 and TRBJ1-6; perhaps TRBD1 as D (5 bases). The CDR3 has 14 residues. Trimming removed 10 bases from V and 5 bases from J, with 15 bases in between. CDR3 nucleotides: TGTGCCACCCGGGGGGGACGCAATAATTCACCCCTCCACTTT. Protein sequence: CATRGGRNNSPLHF.

At least ten counts were recorded for this clonotype. This chain connects TRBV29-1 to TRBJ1-2; D unclear. V was clipped by 3 bases and J by 4 bases, with 9 bases between them. This CDR3 region has 12 residues. Looked up from germline, CDR1 is SQVTM and CDR2 is ANQGSEA. The CDR3 is CSVEHSGYGYTF. DNA of the CDR3: TGCAGCGTTGAGCACAGCGGCTATGGCTACACCTTC.